This TCR beta chain was captured by sequencing in a study of T cell changes during pregnancy in multiple sclerosis. Trimming cost V 4 bases and J 0 bases, with 10 bases left between them. CDR1 and CDR2 (germline): SGHTA, FQGTGA. There are 16 residues in the CDR3. This table comes from immunoSEQ multiplex PCR, and its TCRdb copy is limited to in-frame clones, with some not included. The sample has about 32,000 clones, 70% to 90% seen once; the top ten hold around 10%. V and J are TRBV7-3 and TRBJ1-6, with TRBD1 as a possible D gene (5 bases). The clonotype originates from a female donor with multiple sclerosis, enrolled in a pregnancy study. Sequencing was performed on CD8+ T cells from peripheral blood mononuclear cells, taken in the third trimester of pregnancy. CDR3 residues: CASSWGRSSYNSPLHF. The DNA for the CDR3 is TGTGCCAGCAGCTGGGGGAGGAGCTCCTATAATTCACCCCTCCACTTT. Based on the CDR3 plus reference TRBV7-3 and TRBJ1-6, the full variable domain is GAGVSQTPSNKVTEKGKYVELRCDPISGHTALYWYRQSLGQGPEFLIYFQGTGAADDSGLPNDRFFAVRPEGSVSTLKIQRTERGDSAVYLCASSWGRSSYNSPLHFGNGTRLTVT.